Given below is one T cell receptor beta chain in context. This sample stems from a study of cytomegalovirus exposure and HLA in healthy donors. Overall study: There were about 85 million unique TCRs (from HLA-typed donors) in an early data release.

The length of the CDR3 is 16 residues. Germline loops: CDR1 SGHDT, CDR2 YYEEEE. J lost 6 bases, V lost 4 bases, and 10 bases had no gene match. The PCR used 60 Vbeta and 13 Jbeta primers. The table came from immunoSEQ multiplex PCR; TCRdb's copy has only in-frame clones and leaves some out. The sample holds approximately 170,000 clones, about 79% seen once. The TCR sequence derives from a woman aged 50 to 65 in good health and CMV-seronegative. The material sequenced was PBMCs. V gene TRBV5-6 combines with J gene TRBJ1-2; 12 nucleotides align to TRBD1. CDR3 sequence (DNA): TGTGCCAGCAGCAGACCCGGGACAGGGGGCGCGAATGGCTACACCTTC. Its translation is CASSRPGTGGANGYTF.